This is a list of T cell receptor beta chains from one sample in a study of T cell responses to AZD1222 COVID-19 vaccine. Measured with immunoSEQ multiplex PCR; TCRdb has only the in-frame clones, and not every one. The table lists about 120,000 clones, roughly 88% of them singletons. This specimen consisted of peripheral blood, obtained on day 0 of AZD1222 vaccination. The receptors originated from an adult in good health. The CDR3 runs from the conserved cysteine through the conserved F or W. Each record gives: V gene, clone size, D gene, J gene, CDR3 protein, CDR3 DNA. D genes are given only for firm matches. Rows give clone size only sometimes, using once, few, many, or a class for an expanded clone.

>TRBV6-1|-|-|TRBJ1-1
CASSESGRVDTEAFF
TGTGCCAGCAGTGAATCGGGCAGGGTGGACACTGAAGCTTTCTTT
>TRBV11-1|-|-|TRBJ2-2
CASSLTHLNTGELFF
TGTGCCAGCAGCTTAACTCACTTGAACACCGGGGAGCTGTTTTTT
>TRBV5-4|-|TRBD2|TRBJ2-1
CASSSIFGLAGSEQFF
TGTGCCAGCAGCTCGATCTTCGGACTAGCTGGTTCTGAGCAGTTCTTC
>TRBV20-1|once|TRBD2|TRBJ2-7
CSASRGGLSYEQYF
TGCAGTGCTAGTCGGGGGGGGTTATCCTACGAGCAGTACTTC
>TRBV5-1|once|-|TRBJ1-5
CASSSQTVYSNQPQHF
TGCGCCAGCAGCTCTCAGACGGTGTATAGCAATCAGCCCCAGCATTTT
>TRBV5-6|few|-|TRBJ2-5
CASSLRETQYF
TGTGCCAGCAGCTTGCGAGAGACCCAGTACTTC
>TRBV10-3|-|TRBD2|TRBJ2-3
CAITWGSVAGASTDTQYF
TGTGCCATCACGTGGGGGTCCGTAGCGGGGGCGAGCACAGATACGCAGTATTTT
>TRBV19|few|-|TRBJ1-4
CASSIGLTGGEKLFF
TGTGCCAGTAGTATCGGTCTGACAGGAGGAGAAAAACTGTTTTTT
>TRBV3-1/TRBV3-2|-|-|TRBJ1-2
CASSQTAGGGSGGYTF
TGTGCCAGCAGCCAAACCGCAGGAGGGGGTTCGGGTGGCTACACCTTC
>TRBV19|-|-|TRBJ1-1
CASSLGWDTEAFF
TGTGCCAGTAGTTTAGGGTGGGACACTGAAGCTTTCTTT
>TRBV21-1|-|-|TRBJ1-1
CASSDLEGAYRVTEAFF
TGTGCCAGCAGCGACCTTGAGGGGGCCTACAGGGTCACTGAAGCTTTCTTT
>TRBV2|few|-|TRBJ1-6
CASFLGQGNNSPLHF
TGTGCCAGCTTTTTGGGGCAGGGGAATAATTCACCCCTCCACTTT
>TRBV10-3|once|-|TRBJ2-5
CAISDGGQTQYF
TGTGCCATCAGTGACGGGGGACAGACCCAGTACTTC
>TRBV15|-|-|TRBJ1-3
CATSRGRGGGFAGGNTIYF
TGTGCCACCAGCAGAGGCCGGGGTGGTGGATTCGCGGGTGGAAACACCATATATTTT
>TRBV16|few|-|TRBJ1-2
CASSQSDSNYGYTF
TGTGCCAGCAGCCAATCGGACAGCAACTATGGCTACACCTTC
>TRBV5-1|once|-|TRBJ2-5
CASSLGPPDRRKETQYF
TGCGCCAGCAGCTTGGGCCCCCCGGACAGAAGAAAAGAGACCCAGTACTTC
>TRBV5-1|-|-|TRBJ1-1
CASSLGREMNTEAFF
TGCGCCAGCAGCTTGGGTAGAGAGATGAACACTGAAGCTTTCTTT
>TRBV3-1/TRBV3-2|-|TRBD1|TRBJ1-1
CASSQGPGQGVDTEAFF
TGTGCCAGCAGCCAAGGCCCCGGACAGGGGGTTGACACTGAAGCTTTCTTT
>TRBV9|-|-|TRBJ1-3
CASSLIGGLSGNTIYF
TGTGCCAGCAGCCTCATTGGGGGGCTCTCTGGAAACACCATATATTTT
>TRBV5-5|-|-|TRBJ1-1
CASSLAGNTVNTEAFF
TGTGCCAGCAGCTTGGCGGGGAACACAGTTAACACTGAAGCTTTCTTT
>TRBV27|-|TRBD1|TRBJ2-7
CASNKQGTGAFYEQYF
TGTGCCAGCAACAAACAGGGGACAGGGGCTTTCTACGAGCAGTACTTC
>TRBV19|-|-|TRBJ1-1
CASRVGWENPEAFF
TGTGCCAGTAGAGTGGGGTGGGAGAACCCTGAAGCTTTCTTT
>TRBV5-1|-|-|TRBJ1-4
CASSLLGATTNEKLFF
TGCGCCAGCAGCTTGTTAGGGGCTACAACTAATGAAAAACTGTTTTTT
>TRBV14|-|TRBD1|TRBJ1-1
CASGGTGRRTEAFF
TGTGCCAGCGGAGGGACAGGGAGGAGGACTGAAGCTTTCTTT
>TRBV5-1|once|-|TRBJ2-1
CASTPTWGGYEQFF
TGCGCCAGCACCCCTACTTGGGGGGGCTATGAGCAGTTCTTC
>TRBV4-2|few|-|TRBJ2-1
CASSQGDSYEQFF
TGTGCCAGCAGCCAAGGGGACTCCTATGAGCAGTTCTTC
>TRBV2|few|-|TRBJ2-7
CASTGVLGYEQYF
TGTGCCAGCACCGGGGTCCTCGGCTACGAGCAGTACTTC
>TRBV12-3/TRBV12-4|-|-|TRBJ1-4
CASSLREKLFF
TGTGCCAGCAGTCTCAGAGAAAAACTGTTTTTT
>TRBV4-1|-|-|TRBJ1-5
CASSQVGSQPQHF
TGCGCCAGCAGCCAAGTGGGCAGTCAGCCCCAGCATTTT
>TRBV5-1|-|TRBD2|TRBJ2-1
CASSLAPSGGYNEQFF
TGCGCCAGCAGCTTGGCTCCTAGCGGGGGCTACAATGAGCAGTTCTTC
>TRBV4-3|-|TRBD2|TRBJ2-1
CASSQDLTSGGAHEQFF
TGCGCCAGCAGCCAAGATCTGACTAGCGGGGGGGCACATGAGCAGTTCTTC
>TRBV5-4|-|-|TRBJ1-6
CATSPEILGSPLHF
TGTGCCACCTCGCCCGAGATACTGGGGTCACCCCTCCACTTT
>TRBV12-3/TRBV12-4|-|-|TRBJ2-7
CASRTSLSHEQYF
TGTGCCAGCAGAACGTCCCTGAGCCACGAGCAGTACTTC
>TRBV5-4|-|-|TRBJ1-2
CASSLTGVEYGYTF
TGTGCCAGCAGCTTGACCGGGGTGGAGTATGGCTACACCTTC
>TRBV19|-|-|TRBJ2-1
CASSIAPIGYNEQFF
TGTGCCAGTAGTATTGCCCCCATAGGCTACAATGAGCAGTTCTTC
>TRBV19|few|-|TRBJ2-7
CASSPTATSYEQYF
TGTGCCAGTAGTCCGACAGCGACTTCCTACGAGCAGTACTTC
>TRBV5-6|-|-|TRBJ1-2
CASSLGQLGGYTF
TGTGCCAGCAGCTTGGGACAGCTGGGGGGCTACACCTTC
>TRBV4-3|-|-|TRBJ1-1
CASSQGGRLTTEAFF
TGCGCCAGCAGCCAAGGCGGCAGGTTGACGACTGAAGCTTTCTTT
>TRBV5-1|-|-|TRBJ1-3
CASNSGDSGNTIYF
TGCGCCAGCAACTCAGGGGACTCTGGAAACACCATATATTTT
>TRBV5-4|-|-|TRBJ2-1
CASSLDIGAVSSYNEQFF
TGTGCCAGCAGCTTGGATATCGGAGCGGTTAGCTCCTACAATGAGCAGTTCTTC
>TRBV15|-|TRBD2|TRBJ2-1
CATSREKRGGLNEQFF
TGTGCCACCAGCAGGGAAAAGCGGGGGGGCTTAAATGAGCAGTTCTTC
>TRBV3-1/TRBV3-2|-|-|TRBJ1-1
CASKGYGSMNTEAFF
TGTGCCAGCAAAGGCTACGGCAGCATGAACACTGAAGCTTTCTTT
>TRBV29-1|-|-|TRBJ2-3
CSVGTPGTDTQYF
TGCAGCGTTGGGACACCAGGCACAGATACGCAGTATTTT
>TRBV6-5|-|-|TRBJ1-6
CASSPQRNSPLHF
TGTGCCAGCAGCCCACAACGGAATTCACCCCTCCACTTT
>TRBV5-1|-|-|TRBJ1-2
CASSRDIHYGYTF
TGCGCCAGCAGCCGGGACATCCACTATGGCTACACCTTC
>TRBV5-1|-|TRBD2|TRBJ2-7
CASSPGLAGPYEQYF
TGCGCCAGCAGCCCGGGACTAGCGGGGCCCTACGAGCAGTACTTC
>TRBV5-4|-|-|TRBJ1-4
CASSLWEDEKLFF
TGTGCCAGCAGCTTGTGGGAGGATGAAAAACTGTTTTTT
>TRBV2|-|-|TRBJ1-5
CASSDRVSNQPQHF
TGTGCCAGCAGTGACAGGGTTAGCAATCAGCCCCAGCATTTT
>TRBV11-2|few|-|TRBJ2-7
CASSLEQVSREQYF
TGTGCCAGCAGCTTAGAGCAGGTCTCGCGGGAGCAGTACTTC
>TRBV11-2|few|-|TRBJ2-1
CASRGDTYNEQFF
TGTGCCAGCAGGGGGGACACTTACAATGAGCAGTTCTTC
>TRBV29-1|-|-|TRBJ2-3
CSVEGAADTQYF
TGCAGCGTTGAGGGGGCCGCAGATACGCAGTATTTT
>TRBV19|once|TRBD1|TRBJ1-1
CASSIGQGNTEAFF
TGTGCCAGTAGTATCGGACAGGGTAACACTGAAGCTTTCTTT
>TRBV5-4|-|-|TRBJ2-7
CASSLAGGSYEQYF
TGTGCCAGCAGCTTGGCGGGCGGTAGCTACGAGCAGTACTTC
>TRBV3-1/TRBV3-2|-|-|TRBJ2-7
CASSQGVSYEQYF
TGTGCCAGCAGCCAAGGCGTCTCCTACGAGCAGTACTTC
>TRBV7-8|-|-|TRBJ1-4
CASSLGGGSNEKLFF
TGTGCCAGCAGCTTAGGAGGGGGATCTAATGAAAAACTGTTTTTT